Listed here are 5 T cell receptor beta chains from one sample, sequenced in a study of neurological immune-mediated disorders. Described time point: longitudinal time-point 3. TCRdb re-analysed the 5' RACE reads in MiXCR, keeping a single row per CDR3 protein. The table records tens of thousands of distinct CDR3 sequences, roughly 4.3% of them present only once. The source material was PBMCs. The source is an older woman with multiple sclerosis.

This clonotype was counted many times. V usage is TRBV11-2 and J usage is TRBJ1-1; a possible D gene is TRBD1 (5 bases). CDR1 and CDR2 from the germline V gene are SGHAT and FQNNGV. Trimming cost V 0 bases and J 0 bases, with 11 bases left between them. CDR3 length: 16 residues. The CDR3 reads CASSLDPGGMNTEAFF. For the CDR3, the DNA is TGTGCCAGCAGCTTAGACCCCGGGGGGATGAACACTGAAGCTTTCTTT. Using reference TRBV11-2 and TRBJ1-1 for the parts outside the CDR3, the full variable domain is EAGVAQSPRYKIIEKRQSVAFWCNPISGHATLYWYQQILGQGPKLLIQFQNNGVVDDSQLPKDRFSAERLKGVDSTLKIQPAKLEDSAVYLCASSLDPGGMNTEAFFGQGTRLTVV.

This clonotype has at least ten counts. In DNA form, the CDR3 reads TGCGCCAGCAGCCAGGGTGGGGGGGCTTGGGAGCAGTTCTTC. Amino acids: CASSQGGGAWEQFF. The chain carries TRBV4-1 and TRBJ2-1; D might be TRBD2 (7 bases). This CDR3 is built from 14 residues. V shed 3 bases and J shed 10 bases, with 16 bases lying between them. Looked up from germline, CDR1 is MGHRA and CDR2 is YSYEKL.

This clonotype was seen many times. The V gene is TRBV15, the J gene TRBJ1-2; 11 bases are a match to TRBD1. Germline loops: CDR1 LNHNV, CDR2 YYDKDF (reference sequence). Trimming at V came to 1 base and at J to 5 bases, leaving 3 bases not matched to a gene. CDR3 length equals 15 residues. The CDR3 sequence is CATSRAGTGGYGYTF. As DNA, the CDR3 is TGTGCCACCAGCAGAGCCGGGACAGGGGGATATGGCTACACCTTC.

Many counts were recorded for this clonotype. The V call is TRBV7-9, the J call TRBJ2-1, with D perhaps matching TRBD2 (7 bases). This CDR3 comprises 15 residues. V was pared by 3 bases and J by 6 bases, with 15 bases between. CDR1 is SEHNR, CDR2 FQNEAQ, per germline (reference sequence). The CDR3 DNA follows: TGTGCCAGCAGCTTCCCGGGGGGCCTAGCCAATGAGCAGTTCTTC. Its translation: CASSFPGGLANEQFF.

Only a few counts were recorded for this clonotype. The chain links TRBV2 to TRBJ1-1; 9 positions match TRBD1. Germline CDR1 reads SNHLY; CDR2 reads FYNNEI. The CDR3 consists of 14 residues. Trimming took 6 bases from V and 7 from J; bases not matched to a gene: 9. The CDR3 DNA reads as TGTGCCAGCAGGGGGGACAGGGTAGGGGATGAAGCTTTCTTT. Translation: CASRGDRVGDEAFF.